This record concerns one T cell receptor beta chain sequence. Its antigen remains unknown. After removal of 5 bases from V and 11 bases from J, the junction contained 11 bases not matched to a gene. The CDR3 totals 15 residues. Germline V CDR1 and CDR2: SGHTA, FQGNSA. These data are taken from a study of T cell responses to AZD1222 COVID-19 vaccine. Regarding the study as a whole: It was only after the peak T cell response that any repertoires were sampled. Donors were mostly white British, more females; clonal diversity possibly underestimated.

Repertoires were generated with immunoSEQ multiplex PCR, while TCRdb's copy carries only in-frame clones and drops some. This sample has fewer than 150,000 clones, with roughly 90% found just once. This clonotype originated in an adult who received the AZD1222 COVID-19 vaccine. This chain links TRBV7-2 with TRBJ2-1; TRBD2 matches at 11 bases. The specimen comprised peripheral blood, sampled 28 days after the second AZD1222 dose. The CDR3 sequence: CASSLWGASGGKQFF. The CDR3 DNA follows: TGTGCCAGCAGCCTATGGGGGGCTAGCGGGGGGAAGCAGTTCTTC.